This TCR beta chain was retrieved from a study of T-cell reconstitution after alpha-beta-depleted transplantation in children. With 5 bases removed from V and 5 bases from J, the gap between germline ends came to 23 bases. The CDR3 extends over 17 amino acids. Unique molecular identifiers were incorporated into the prepared TCRbeta library. TCRdb fed the PCR reads into MiXCR, producing one record per CDR3 protein. There are a few hundred thousand distinct CDR3 sequences in the sample; about a fifth occur only once, and less than 4.5% lies in the top ten. Sequences were derived from PBMCs from the stem cell graft donor, sampled from the stem cell graft. The J gene is TRBJ2-3, the V gene TRBV12-3 or TRBV12-4; maybe TRBD2 (6 bases). The receptor comes from a human donor who donated a stem cell graft to a child with acute myeloid leukemia. DNA of the CDR3: TGTGCCAGCAGTCCAGGGTACAGACGGGGGATTGGAGATACGCAGTATTTT. Residues: CASSPGYRRGIGDTQYF.